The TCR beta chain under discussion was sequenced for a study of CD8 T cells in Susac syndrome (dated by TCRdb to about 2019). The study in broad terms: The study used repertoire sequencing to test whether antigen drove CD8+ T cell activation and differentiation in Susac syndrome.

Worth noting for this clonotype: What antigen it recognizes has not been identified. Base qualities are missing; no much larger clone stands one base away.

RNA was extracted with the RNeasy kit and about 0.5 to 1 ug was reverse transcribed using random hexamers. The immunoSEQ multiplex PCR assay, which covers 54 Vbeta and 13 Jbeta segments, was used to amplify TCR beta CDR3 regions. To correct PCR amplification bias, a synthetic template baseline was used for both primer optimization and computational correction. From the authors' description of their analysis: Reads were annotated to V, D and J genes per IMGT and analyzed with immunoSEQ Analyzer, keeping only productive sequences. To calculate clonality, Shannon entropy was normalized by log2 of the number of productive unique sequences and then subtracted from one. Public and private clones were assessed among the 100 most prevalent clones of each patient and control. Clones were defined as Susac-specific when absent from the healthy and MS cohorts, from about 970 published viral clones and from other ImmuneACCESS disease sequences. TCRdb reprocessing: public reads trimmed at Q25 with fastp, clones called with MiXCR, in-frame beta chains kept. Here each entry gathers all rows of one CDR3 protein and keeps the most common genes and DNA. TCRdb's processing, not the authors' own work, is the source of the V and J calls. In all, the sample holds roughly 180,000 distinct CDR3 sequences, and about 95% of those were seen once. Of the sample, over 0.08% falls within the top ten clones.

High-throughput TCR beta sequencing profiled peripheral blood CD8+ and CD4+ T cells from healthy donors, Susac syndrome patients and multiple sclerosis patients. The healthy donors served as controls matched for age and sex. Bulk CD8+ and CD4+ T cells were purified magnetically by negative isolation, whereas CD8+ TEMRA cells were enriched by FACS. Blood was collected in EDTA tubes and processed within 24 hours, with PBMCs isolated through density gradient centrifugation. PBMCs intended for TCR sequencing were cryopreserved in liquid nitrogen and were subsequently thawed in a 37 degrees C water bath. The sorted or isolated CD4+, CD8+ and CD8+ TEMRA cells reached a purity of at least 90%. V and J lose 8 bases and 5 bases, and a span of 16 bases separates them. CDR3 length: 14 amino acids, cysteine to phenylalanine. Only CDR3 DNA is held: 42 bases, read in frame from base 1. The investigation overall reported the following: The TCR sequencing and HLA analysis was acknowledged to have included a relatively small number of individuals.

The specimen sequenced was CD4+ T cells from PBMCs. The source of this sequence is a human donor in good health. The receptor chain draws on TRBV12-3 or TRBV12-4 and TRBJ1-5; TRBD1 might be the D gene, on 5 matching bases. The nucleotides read TGTGCCAGCGCGACGGACATCAGTTATCAGCCCCAGCATTTT. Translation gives CASATDISYQPQHF.